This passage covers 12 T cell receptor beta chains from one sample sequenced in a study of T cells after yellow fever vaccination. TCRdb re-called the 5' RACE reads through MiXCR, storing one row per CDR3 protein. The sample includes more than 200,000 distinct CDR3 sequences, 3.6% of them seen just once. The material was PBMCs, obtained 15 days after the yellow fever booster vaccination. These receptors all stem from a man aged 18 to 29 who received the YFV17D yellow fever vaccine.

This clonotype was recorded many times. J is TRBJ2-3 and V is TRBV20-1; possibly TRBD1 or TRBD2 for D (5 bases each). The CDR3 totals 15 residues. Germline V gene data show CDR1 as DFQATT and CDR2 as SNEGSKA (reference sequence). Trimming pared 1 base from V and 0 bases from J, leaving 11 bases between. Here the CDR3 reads CSARAGPSSTDTQYF. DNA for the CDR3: TGCAGTGCTAGAGCGGGGCCTAGTAGCACAGATACGCAGTATTTT.

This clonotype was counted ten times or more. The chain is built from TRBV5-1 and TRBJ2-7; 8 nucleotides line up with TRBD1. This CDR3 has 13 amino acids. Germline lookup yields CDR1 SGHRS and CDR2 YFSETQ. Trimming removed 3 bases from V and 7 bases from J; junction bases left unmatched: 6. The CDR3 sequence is CASSSGQGSEQYV. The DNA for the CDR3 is TGCGCCAGCAGCTCCGGACAGGGAAGTGAGCAGTACGTC.

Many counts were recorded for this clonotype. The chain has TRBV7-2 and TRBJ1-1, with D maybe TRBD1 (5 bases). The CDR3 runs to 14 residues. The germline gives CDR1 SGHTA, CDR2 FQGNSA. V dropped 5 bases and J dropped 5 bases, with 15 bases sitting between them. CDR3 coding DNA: TGTGCCAGCAGCCAACAGGTTGGGGGGACTGAAGCTTTCTTT. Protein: CASSQQVGGTEAFF.

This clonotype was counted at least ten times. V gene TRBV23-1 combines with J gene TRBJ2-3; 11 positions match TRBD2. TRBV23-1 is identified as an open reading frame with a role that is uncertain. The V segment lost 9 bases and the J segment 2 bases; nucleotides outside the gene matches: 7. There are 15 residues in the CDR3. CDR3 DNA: TGCGCCAGGAGGGCTAGCGGGGGGAACACAGATACGCAGTATTTT. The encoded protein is CARRASGGNTDTQYF.

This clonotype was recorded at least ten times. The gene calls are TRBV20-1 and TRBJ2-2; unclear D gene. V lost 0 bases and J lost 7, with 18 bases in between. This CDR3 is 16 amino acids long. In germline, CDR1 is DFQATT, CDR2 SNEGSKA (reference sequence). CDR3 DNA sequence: TGCAGTGCTAGAGATAAACGGACCTTGTTGGACGGGGAGCTGTTTTTT. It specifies CSARDKRTLLDGELFF.

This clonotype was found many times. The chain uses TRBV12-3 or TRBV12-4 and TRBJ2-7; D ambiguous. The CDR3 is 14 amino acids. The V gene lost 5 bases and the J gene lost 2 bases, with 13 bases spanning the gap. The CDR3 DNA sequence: TGTGCCAGCAGTAGTCAGACATACCCCTACGAGCAGTACTTC. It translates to CASSSQTYPYEQYF.

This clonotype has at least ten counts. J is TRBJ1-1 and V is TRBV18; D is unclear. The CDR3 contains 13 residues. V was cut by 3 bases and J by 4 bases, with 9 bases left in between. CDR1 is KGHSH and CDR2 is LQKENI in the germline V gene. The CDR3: CASSPVSITEAFF. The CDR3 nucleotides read TGTGCCAGCTCACCGGTTTCGATCACTGAAGCTTTCTTT.

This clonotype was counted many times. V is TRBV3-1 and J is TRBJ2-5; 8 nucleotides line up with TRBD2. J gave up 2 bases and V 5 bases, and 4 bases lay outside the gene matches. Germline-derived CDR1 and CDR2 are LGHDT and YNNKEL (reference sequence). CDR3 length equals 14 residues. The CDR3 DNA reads TGTGCCAGCAGCTATTTAGCGGGACAAGAGACCCAGTACTTC. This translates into CASSYLAGQETQYF.

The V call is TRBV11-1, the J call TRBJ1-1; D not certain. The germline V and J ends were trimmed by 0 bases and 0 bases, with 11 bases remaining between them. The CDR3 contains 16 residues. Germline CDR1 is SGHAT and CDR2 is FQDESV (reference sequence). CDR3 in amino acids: CASSLAQARMNTEAFF. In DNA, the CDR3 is TGTGCCAGCAGCTTAGCACAAGCCCGAATGAACACTGAAGCTTTCTTT.

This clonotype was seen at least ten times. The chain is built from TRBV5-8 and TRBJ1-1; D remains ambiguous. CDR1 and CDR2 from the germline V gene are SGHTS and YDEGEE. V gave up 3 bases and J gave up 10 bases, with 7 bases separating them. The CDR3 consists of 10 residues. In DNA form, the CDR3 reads TGTGCCAGCAGCTCGGCCGGAGCTTTCTTT. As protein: CASSSAGAFF.

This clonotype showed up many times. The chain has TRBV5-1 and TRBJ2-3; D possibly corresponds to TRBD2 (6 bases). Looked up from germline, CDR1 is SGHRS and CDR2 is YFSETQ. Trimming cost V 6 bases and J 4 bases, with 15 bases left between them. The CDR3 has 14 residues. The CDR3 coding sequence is TGCGCCAGCACCCCTGGCGGGGCCTCAGATACGCAGTATTTT. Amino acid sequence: CASTPGGASDTQYF.

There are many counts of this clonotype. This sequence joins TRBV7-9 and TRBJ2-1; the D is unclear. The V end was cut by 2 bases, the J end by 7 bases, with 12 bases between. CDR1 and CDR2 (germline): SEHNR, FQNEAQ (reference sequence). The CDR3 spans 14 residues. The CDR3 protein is CASSLRWARNEQFF. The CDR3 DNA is TGTGCCAGCAGCTTAAGGTGGGCGCGAAATGAGCAGTTCTTC. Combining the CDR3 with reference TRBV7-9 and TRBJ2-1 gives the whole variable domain DTGVSQNPRHKITKRGQNVTFRCDPISEHNRLYWYRQTLGQGPEFLTYFQNEAQLEKSRLLSDRFSAERPKGSFSTLEIQRTEQGDSAMYLCASSLRWARNEQFFGPGTRLTVL.